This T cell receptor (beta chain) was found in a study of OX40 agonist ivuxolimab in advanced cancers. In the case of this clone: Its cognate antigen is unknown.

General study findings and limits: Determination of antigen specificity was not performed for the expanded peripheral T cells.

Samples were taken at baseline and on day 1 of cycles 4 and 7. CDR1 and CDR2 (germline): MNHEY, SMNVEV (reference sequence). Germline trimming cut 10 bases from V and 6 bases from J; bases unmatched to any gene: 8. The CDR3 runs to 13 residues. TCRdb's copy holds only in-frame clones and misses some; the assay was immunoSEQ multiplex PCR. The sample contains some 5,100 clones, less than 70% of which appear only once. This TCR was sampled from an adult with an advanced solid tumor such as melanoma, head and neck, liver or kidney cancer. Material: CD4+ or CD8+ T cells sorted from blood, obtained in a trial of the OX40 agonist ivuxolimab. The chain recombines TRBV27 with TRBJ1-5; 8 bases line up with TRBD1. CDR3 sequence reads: CATSDREGQPQHF. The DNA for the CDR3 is TGTGCCACCTCGGACAGGGAAGGTCAGCCCCAGCATTTT.